The 18 T cell receptor beta chains below all came from one sample that was sequenced in a study of T cell repertoires in cytomegalovirus infection. TCRdb processed the reads anew with MiXCR; each CDR3 protein has one entry. The sample records over 250,000 distinct CDR3 sequences, over 20% being singletons. Sequenced material: PBMCs. The source is a human donor in good health (CMV status not recorded). Some clones in this sample may be carry-over from other donors' samples.

This clonotype has ten or more counts. The chain links TRBV7-2 to TRBJ2-1; D might be TRBD2 (6 bases). Germline V lookup: CDR1 SGHTA, CDR2 FQGNSA. V was clipped by 6 bases and J by 7 bases, with 13 bases between them. The CDR3 sequence is 13 residues long. This CDR3 reads CASRQTSRNEQFF. In DNA, the CDR3 is TGTGCCAGCAGACAGACTAGTCGGAATGAGCAGTTCTTC.

The sample holds many counts of this clonotype. This chain's CDR3 is CASSQGTRTEAFF. DNA for the CDR3: TGTGCCAGCAGCCAGGGGACAAGGACTGAAGCTTTCTTT. This chain joins TRBV14 and TRBJ1-1, with D perhaps matching TRBD1 (6 bases). V lost 3 bases to trimming and J lost 5 bases, with 10 bases between them. The CDR3 has 13 amino acids. Germline V CDR1 and CDR2: SGHDN, FVKESK.

This clonotype appeared many times. This chain connects TRBV12-3 or TRBV12-4 to TRBJ2-3, with 7 nucleotides matching TRBD2. CDR3 length: 14 residues. V shed 5 bases and J 6 bases; nucleotides not matched to a gene: 8. The CDR3 nucleotides read TGTGCCAGCAGTCTCGGGGGTAGCGGGGATACGCAGTATTTT. Translating it yields CASSLGGSGDTQYF.

The rearrangement links TRBV5-4 to TRBJ1-5; no definite D call. The V gene's germline CDR1 is SGHNT and CDR2 YYREEE (reference sequence). This CDR3 has 16 amino acids. Trimming took 0 bases from V and 0 from J, leaving 10 bases between them. The CDR3 bases are TGTGCCAGCAGCTTGGAGCCTGGGCATAGCAATCAGCCCCAGCATTTT. Its protein product is CASSLEPGHSNQPQHF.

This clonotype was recorded many times. CDR3 DNA: TGTGCCAGCAGCCGTAGCGGGGACCTAGCCAAAAACATTCAGTACTTC. Encoded protein: CASSRSGDLAKNIQYF. This rearrangement joins TRBV7-9 to TRBJ2-4; TRBD2 aligns across 8 bases. V lost 5 bases and J lost 0; bases outside the gene matches: 6. This CDR3 contains 16 residues. CDR1 and CDR2 (germline): SEHNR, FQNEAQ (reference sequence).

This clonotype was counted ten times or more. This chain links TRBV28 with TRBJ1-1; 9 nucleotides align to TRBD1. The CDR3 sequence is 15 residues long. J was trimmed by 4 bases and V by 6 bases; bases with no gene match: 9. Germline lookup yields CDR1 MDHEN and CDR2 SYDVKM. The CDR3 protein is CASRPGTGIVTEAFF. CDR3 nucleotides: TGTGCCAGCAGACCCGGGACAGGGATTGTCACTGAAGCTTTCTTT.

This clonotype was found a few times. This rearrangement joins TRBV29-1 to TRBJ1-1; D unclear. Per the germline V gene, CDR1 is SQVTM and CDR2 is ANQGSEA. V was clipped by 2 bases and J by 0 bases, with 7 bases between them. The CDR3 is 13 residues long. Here the CDR3 DNA reads TGCAGCGTTGAAATTGACCTGAACACTGAAGCTTTCTTT. Residues: CSVEIDLNTEAFF. Supplemented by reference TRBV29-1 and TRBJ1-1, the full variable domain reads SAVISQKPSRDICQRGTSLTIQCQVDSQVTMMFWYRQQPGQSLTLIATANQGSEATYESGFVIDKFPISRPNLTFSTLTVSNMSPEDSSIYLCSVEIDLNTEAFFGQGTRLTVV.

The J gene is TRBJ2-5, the V gene TRBV5-1; TRBD1 agrees at 8 bases. This CDR3 contains 16 residues. In germline, CDR1 is SGHRS, CDR2 YFSETQ. The V gene end was trimmed by 4 bases and the J gene end by 1 base; junction bases not matched to a gene: 9. CDR3 nucleotide sequence: TGCGCCAGCAGCACAGGGGGGTGGGCCCTCCAAGAGACCCAGTACTTC. It is translated as CASSTGGWALQETQYF.

This sequence joins TRBV5-1 and TRBJ1-1; the D gene is possibly TRBD1 (5 bases). This CDR3 is built from 13 residues. The germline gives CDR1 SGHRS, CDR2 YFSETQ. Trimming took off 2 bases at V and 6 bases at J, with 11 bases between the two ends. CDR3 in DNA: TGCGCCAGCAGCTTTAGCCGGGGGGCTGAAGCTTTCTTT. As protein: CASSFSRGAEAFF.

This clonotype has only a few counts. The CDR3 here is CASSVGPATGELFF. As DNA, the CDR3 is TGCGCCAGCAGTGTGGGTCCGGCAACCGGGGAGCTGTTTTTT. V usage is TRBV10-2 and J usage is TRBJ2-2; D is undetermined. The CDR3 is 14 amino acids. Germline-derived CDR1 and CDR2 are WSHSY and SAAADI. The V end lost 4 bases, the J end lost 5 bases, and 11 bases lay between the germline ends.

The rearrangement joins TRBV7-2 to TRBJ1-4; 7 bases agree with TRBD1. CDR1 and CDR2 (germline): SGHTA, FQGNSA. The CDR3 is 14 residues long. The V segment lost 5 bases and the J segment 4 bases; nucleotides outside the gene matches: 4. The CDR3 is CASSPTGYNEKLFF. CDR3 DNA sequence: TGTGCCAGCAGCCCGACAGGGTATAATGAAAAACTGTTTTTT.

This clonotype has only a few counts. This sequence joins TRBV20-1 and TRBJ1-5; no definite D call. Germline V lookup: CDR1 DFQATT, CDR2 SNEGSKA (reference sequence). Trimming took 1 base from V and 3 from J, leaving 7 bases between them. This CDR3 spans 13 amino acids. The CDR3 is CSARGHTNQPQHF. The CDR3 region has the DNA TGCAGTGCTAGAGGACACACCAATCAGCCCCAGCATTTT.

To note about this clonotype: The CDR3 does not end in the conserved phenylalanine or tryptophan, so this is likely a read error. J is TRBJ2-7 and V is TRBV7-6; 9 nucleotides match TRBD2. V was clipped by 10 bases and J by 2 bases; unmatched bases: 9. The CDR3 covers 14 residues. Germline lookup yields CDR1 SGHVS and CDR2 FNYEAQ. CDR3 DNA: TGTGCCACAAAGAGCGGGACTAGCCCCTACGAGCAGTACTAC. Translation gives CATKSGTSPYEQYY.

This clonotype was counted ten times or more. The chain couples TRBV4-1 to TRBJ1-2, with 8 bases identical to TRBD1. Trimming took 2 bases from V and 8 from J; bases not matched to a gene: 10. The CDR3 has 15 residues. From germline, CDR1 is MGHRA and CDR2 YSYEKL. This chain's CDR3 is CASSQQTGETSGYTF. The CDR3 nucleotides are TGCGCCAGCAGCCAACAGACAGGGGAAACTTCGGGCTACACCTTC.

The sample holds one count of this clonotype. This chain joins TRBV29-1 and TRBJ2-5; D is possibly TRBD2 (6 bases). V lost 6 bases and J lost 4, with 12 bases in between. The CDR3 consists of 12 residues. Germline V lookup: CDR1 SQVTM, CDR2 ANQGSEA. CDR3 amino acids: CSVPGGIETQYF. The CDR3 DNA reads as TGCAGCGTCCCCGGGGGTATAGAGACCCAGTACTTC.

This chain links TRBV6-6 with TRBJ2-1; TRBD2 matches 7 bases. Germline values: CDR1 MNHNY, CDR2 SVGAGI (reference sequence). The V and J ends lost 5 bases and 5 bases, in that order; junction bases with no gene match: 9. The CDR3 runs to 15 residues. CDR3 residues: CASSRPGLQNNEQFF. The CDR3 DNA sequence: TGTGCCAGCAGTCGACCGGGACTACAAAACAATGAGCAGTTCTTC.

The rearrangement uses TRBV7-2 and TRBJ1-2, with D hard to call. CDR1 and CDR2 (germline): SGHTA, FQGNSA. The V end lost 5 bases, the J end lost 6 bases, and 13 bases lay between the germline ends. There are 13 residues in the CDR3. CDR3 DNA sequence: TGTGCCAGCAGCCCCGGGAGATACAATGGCTACACCTTC. Protein sequence: CASSPGRYNGYTF. The variable domain in full, with the rest retrieved from reference TRBV7-2 and TRBJ1-2, is GAGVSQSPSNKVTEKGKDVELRCDPISGHTALYWYRQSLGQGLEFLIYFQGNSAPDKSGLPSDRFSAERTGGSVSTLTIQRTQQEDSAVYLCASSPGRYNGYTFGSGTRLTVV.

In this sample, this clonotype turned up many times. V usage is TRBV6-1 and J usage is TRBJ2-2, with D maybe TRBD1 (5 bases). The CDR3 runs 16 residues. Germline V gene lookup returns CDR1 MNHNS and CDR2 SASEGT. The ends were cut back, 8 bases at V and 1 base at J, with 17 bases in the middle. CDR3 residues: CASQKTVNLNTGELFF. The CDR3 bases are TGTGCCAGCCAAAAGACAGTGAATTTGAACACCGGGGAGCTGTTTTTT.